A single sample gave rise to the 11 T cell receptor beta chains below, sequenced in a study of shared clonotypes between healthy human individuals. Generated by immunoSEQ multiplex PCR, the TCRdb table keeps only in-frame clones and is missing some. The table includes about 1.1 million clones, roughly 80% detected once. Sequenced material: memory CD4+ T cells from PBMCs. The sample's subset: CD45RA-negative fraction. These receptors were taken from a man aged 18 to 29 in good health. Some clones in this sample may be carry-over from other donors' samples.

The chain employs TRBV28 and TRBJ2-6; D not certain. The germline V gene encodes CDR1 MDHEN and CDR2 SYDVKM. Trimming shortened V by 8 bases and J by 1 base, and 6 bases separated the two germline ends. There are 13 residues in the CDR3. CDR3 in amino acids: CASFESGANVLTF. The CDR3 DNA sequence: TGTGCCAGCTTCGAGTCTGGGGCCAACGTCCTGACTTTC.

A few counts support this clone. At the DNA level, this CDR3 is encoded by other sequences in the same sample as well. The gene calls are TRBV5-1 and TRBJ2-2; perhaps TRBD1 as D (5 bases). Germline V gives CDR1 SGHRS, CDR2 YFSETQ. CDR3 length equals 13 residues. V gave up 7 bases and J gave up 2 bases, with 9 bases separating them. CDR3 sequence (DNA): TGCGCCAGCGGGCAGGGAAACACCGGGGAGCTGTTTTTT. Protein product: CASGQGNTGELFF. Drawing the rest from reference TRBV5-1 and TRBJ2-2, the complete variable domain is KAGVTQTPRYLIKTRGQQVTLSCSPISGHRSVSWYQQTPGQGLQFLFEYFSETQRNKGNFPGRFSGRQFSNSRSEMNVSTLELGDSALYLCASGQGNTGELFFGEGSRLTVL.

This clone was observed a single time. J is TRBJ2-7 and V is TRBV30; TRBD1 agrees at 9 bases. V lost 3 bases, J lost 4 bases, and 7 bases stayed unmatched. Looked up from germline, CDR1 is GTSNPN and CDR2 is SVGIG (reference sequence). This CDR3 region has 14 residues. This CDR3 is CAWRAGTGLYEQYF. CDR3 sequence (DNA): TGTGCCTGGAGGGCCGGGACAGGGCTATACGAGCAGTACTTC. Combining the CDR3 with reference TRBV30 and TRBJ2-7 gives the whole variable domain SQTIHQWPATLVQPVGSPLSLECTVEGTSNPNLYWYRQAAGRGLQLLFYSVGIGQISSEVPQNLSASRPQDRQFILSSKKLLLSDSGFYLCAWRAGTGLYEQYFGPGTRLTVT.

This clone was recorded a few times. V usage is TRBV9 and J usage is TRBJ2-7; 9 bases are a match to TRBD2. Looked up from germline, CDR1 is SGDLS and CDR2 is YYNGEE. The CDR3 is 16 residues long. J gave up 2 bases and V 0 bases, and 6 bases lay outside the gene matches. CDR3 sequence (DNA): TGTGCCAGCAGCGTAGCAGGTAGCGGGAGCCCCTACGAGCAGTACTTC. It is translated as CASSVAGSGSPYEQYF.

The chain has TRBV28 and TRBJ2-1; 8 nucleotides line up with TRBD2. CDR1 is MDHEN and CDR2 is SYDVKM in the germline V gene. V trimming: 4 bases; J trimming: 9 bases; junction bases outside the gene matches: 11. CDR3 size: 15 residues. The CDR3 DNA reads TGTGCCAGCAGTTACCCGGGACTAGTACCCGGTGAGCAGTTCTTC. Its translation is CASSYPGLVPGEQFF. Full variable domain (missing parts from reference TRBV28 and TRBJ2-1): DVKVTQSSRYLVKRTGEKVFLECVQDMDHENMFWYRQDPGLGLRLIYFSYDVKMKEKGDIPEGYSVSREKKERFSLILESASTNQTSMYLCASSYPGLVPGEQFFGPGTRLTVL.

The chain employs TRBV6-5 and TRBJ2-5; 9 nucleotides align to TRBD2. This CDR3 contains 14 residues. Trimming at V came to 5 bases and at J to 7 bases, leaving 8 bases not matched to a gene. Per germline, CDR1 MNHEY and CDR2 SVGAGI. CDR3 sequence: CASSPLAGERTQYF. The DNA of the CDR3 is TGTGCCAGCAGTCCCTTAGCGGGAGAGCGGACCCAGTACTTC.

The V gene is TRBV27, the J gene TRBJ2-1, with 8 positions matching TRBD1. The V gene's germline CDR1 is MNHEY and CDR2 SMNVEV (reference sequence). Trimming took 5 bases from V and 7 from J; bases not matched to a gene: 7. CDR3 length: 14 amino acids. Here the CDR3 DNA reads TGTGCCAGCAGTCCTCGGACAGGGTATAATGAGCAGTTCTTC. This codes for CASSPRTGYNEQFF.

The chain employs TRBV7-2 and TRBJ2-2; 15 positions agree with TRBD2. Losses at the gene ends were 7 bases for V and 1 base for J; bases not matched to a gene: 10. Germline V gene lookup returns CDR1 SGHTA and CDR2 FQGNSA. The CDR3 covers 19 residues. The CDR3 DNA sequence: TGTGCCAGCACCCACCGGGGACTAGCGGGAGGCCGGAACACCGGGGAGCTGTTTTTT. Translating gives CASTHRGLAGGRNTGELFF. Filled out from reference TRBV7-2 and TRBJ2-2, the complete variable domain reads GAGVSQSPSNKVTEKGKDVELRCDPISGHTALYWYRQSLGQGLEFLIYFQGNSAPDKSGLPSDRFSAERTGGSVSTLTIQRTQQEDSAVYLCASTHRGLAGGRNTGELFFGEGSRLTVL.

The chain employs TRBV27 and TRBJ2-1, with a weak D call TRBD2 (6 bases). V gave up 7 bases and J gave up 6 bases, with 13 bases separating them. CDR3 length: 13 amino acids. Germline-derived CDR1 and CDR2 are MNHEY and SMNVEV (reference sequence). The CDR3 spells CASTGTPFNEQFF. In nucleotides, the CDR3 is TGTGCCAGCACCGGGACTCCCTTCAATGAGCAGTTCTTC.

The chain combines TRBV7-9 with TRBJ2-3, with TRBD1 identical over 11 bases. This CDR3 has 16 residues. Per the germline V gene, CDR1 is SEHNR and CDR2 is FQNEAQ (reference sequence). After removal of 5 bases from V and 4 bases from J, the junction contained 8 bases not matched to a gene. CDR3 loop: CASSPIPGQGADTQYF. In DNA form, the CDR3 reads TGTGCCAGCAGCCCCATCCCGGGACAGGGGGCAGATACGCAGTATTTT.

V usage is TRBV6-5 and J usage is TRBJ1-3; 7 nucleotides line up with TRBD1. V shed 2 bases, J shed 7 bases, and the junction held 5 bases outside the gene matches. Germline loops: CDR1 MNHEY, CDR2 SVGAGI. The CDR3 extends over 14 amino acids. The CDR3 DNA is TGTGCCAGCAGTTACCAGGACAGGTCGAACACCATATATTTT. Residues: CASSYQDRSNTIYF.